This TCR beta chain was sequenced during a study of T cell responses to AZD1222 COVID-19 vaccine (dated by TCRdb to 2020 to 2022). For context, the study as a whole: A total of approximately 250 trial participants underwent TCR sequencing, of whom under 220 had received two doses of AZD1222 and roughly 26 had received two doses of the MenACWY control vaccine. Trial participants were enrolled into age subgroups of 18-55, 56-69 and 70-plus years, which contained roughly 150, 30 and 60 TCR-sequenced participants, respectively.

The CDR3 regions of human TCRbeta chains were subjected to immunosequencing. As for how the authors treated the data: Repertoire TCRs were matched against a reference library of SARS-CoV-2-specific TCRs generated with the MIRA antigen-specificity platform. Breadth was defined as the fraction of unique TCRs that were SARS-CoV-2-associated. Depth was defined as the fraction of total T cells that were SARS-CoV-2-associated. Using the MIRA data, each spike-specific TCR was assigned both to the spike region to which the TCR was reactive and to a CD4 or CD8 class. Log10-transformed breadth and depth values were compared by one-way ANOVA with Sidak's multiple comparisons tests. Not all clones reach the TCRdb copy of this immuneACCESS table, which keeps in-frame sequences only. Checked studies attribute under half of the gap to unresolved V genes and leave the rest unexplained. That table gives V, J and clone size, and the DNA gave D and trimming. Within this sample are 120,000 or so clones, with around 80% of them counted one time only. The ten largest account for roughly a quarter of the sample.

The time point label of this sample denotes: about 28 days (+/-7) after the second vaccine dose. AZD1222 recipients whose second dose came at about 4 weeks and those whose second dose came at about 12 weeks were combined into one group, since spike-specific TCR depth and breadth did not differ between the two schedules. Samples from vaccinated people were obtained from the UK trials COV001 and COV002, which included a single-blind randomized controlled phase 2/3 trial of AZD1222 (ChAdOx1 nCoV-19) in healthy adults. Trial participant PBMC samples were collected at day 0 and day 28 after the second dose for TCRbeta chain sequencing. About this clone itself: Its antigen is still unknown. Within one base of it there is no much larger clone, and no base qualities were kept.

CDR1 and CDR2, looked up from the germline V gene, are SGHRS and YFSETQ. Taken from cysteine to phenylalanine, the CDR3 has 13 residues. Only the CDR3 region is kept as DNA, spanning 39 bases read in frame from base 1. At the junction V is shortened by 4 bases and J by 7 bases, with 9 bases in between. Here is what the overall study found, with its caveats: The 56-69-year group was small, and its depth increase did not reach significance, likely because of low power. Participants were mostly white British and included more females than males, and it was suggested by the authors that clonal diversity may have been underestimated. Vaccine-associated CD4 TCRs spanned the whole spike protein, with dominant responses in regions 160-218 and 743-854. After two AZD1222 doses, both the breadth and the depth of spike-specific TCRs were significantly higher than at day 0 and than in MenACWY recipients. Only five to seven AZD1222 recipients were SARS-CoV-2 seropositive at baseline, limiting conclusions about previously exposed vaccinees. Epitopes outside the regions mutated in the B.1.351 and B.1.1.7 variants were reportedly recognized by nearly half of the unique spike-specific TCRs. Because no day 14 peak-response samples were available, the repertoires could be characterized only after the peak T cell response.

The starting material was peripheral blood, obtained 28 days after the second AZD1222 dose. The rearrangement joined TRBV5-1 to TRBJ1-6; confidence is insufficient to name the D gene. The TCR was taken from an adult who received the AZD1222 COVID-19 vaccine. The DNA sequence is as follows: TGCGCCAGCAGCCTCGACGGGAATTCACCCCTCCACTTT. This codes for CASSLDGNSPLHF.